This T cell receptor (beta chain) was profiled in a study of identical twins. A single record per CDR3 protein comes from TCRdb applying MiXCR to the 5' RACE reads. The table has 510,000 or so distinct CDR3 sequences, about 15% seen once. This clonotype was seen a few times. There are 17 residues in the CDR3. V was clipped by 0 bases and J by 0 bases; unmatched bases: 4. The V gene's germline CDR1 is MNHEY and CDR2 SVGAGI. This same sample was also part of a study on yellow fever vaccine responses in identical twins.

The sequenced sample was CD4+ T cells sorted from blood. The genes are TRBV6-5 and TRBJ2-4; 8 bases match TRBD2. The receptor was derived from a woman between 18 and 29 years old in good health. The CDR3 protein is CASSYSGLAGAKNIQYF. In nucleotides, the CDR3 is TGTGCCAGCAGTTACTCAGGGCTAGCGGGAGCCAAAAACATTCAGTACTTC.